One and the same sample provided the 31 T cell receptor beta chains below, sequenced in a study of blood T cell repertoires in COVID-19. Clones were sequenced by immunoSEQ multiplex PCR, and TCRdb holds only the in-frame ones, with some missing. The sample includes 250,000 to 300,000 clones, around 81% of them seen just once. Material for sequencing was peripheral blood. Receptors originate from a woman aged 55-75 years with active or convalescent COVID-19.

This rearrangement joins TRBV6-2 or TRBV6-3 to TRBJ1-2, with D hard to call. This CDR3 has 13 residues. V was cut by 4 bases and J by 4 bases, with 10 bases left in between. Germline loops: CDR1 MNHEY, CDR2 SVGEGT. The CDR3 DNA reads as TGTGCCAGCAGTTCCTCGGGAGGCTATGGCTACACCTTC. It encodes CASSSSGGYGYTF.

J is TRBJ1-2 and V is TRBV29-1, with D possibly matching TRBD1 (6 bases). The V and J ends lost 4 bases and 1 base respectively, with 10 bases between them. CDR1 SQVTM and CDR2 ANQGSEA come from the germline V gene. CDR3 length: 13 residues. The CDR3 spells CSVAQDSNYGYTF. The CDR3 region has the DNA TGCAGCGTTGCTCAGGACAGTAACTATGGCTACACCTTC.

The rearrangement joins TRBV12-5 to TRBJ1-2, with D possibly being TRBD1 (6 bases). Trimming stripped 5 bases from V and 0 bases from J, with 10 bases between. This CDR3 spans 14 amino acids. Per the germline V gene, CDR1 is LGHNT and CDR2 is FRNRAP. CDR3: CASGRQEANYGYTF. For the CDR3, the DNA is TGTGCTAGTGGTAGACAGGAAGCTAACTATGGCTACACCTTC.

The chain couples TRBV4-3 to TRBJ1-1; D call uncertain. This CDR3 has 14 amino acids. Germline V lookup: CDR1 LGHNA, CDR2 YSLEER. Trimming left V 4 bases short and J 4 bases short, with 13 bases between. CDR3 DNA sequence: TGCGCCAGCAGCCTAGACATATCCAGCACTGAAGCTTTCTTT. Amino acids: CASSLDISSTEAFF.

This rearrangement joins TRBV13 to TRBJ2-1; the match to TRBD2 covers 15 bases. The junction had 9 bases not matched to a gene; V was cut back by 5 bases and J by 7 bases. The CDR3 runs 17 residues. Germline values: CDR1 PRHDT, CDR2 FYEKMQ (reference sequence). CDR3 in amino acids: CASSRTSGGAHQNEQFF. CDR3 nucleotides: TGTGCCAGCAGCCGGACTAGCGGGGGGGCTCATCAAAATGAGCAGTTCTTC.

This chain joins TRBV27 and TRBJ1-1; 11 bases align to TRBD1. V lost 9 bases, J lost 1 base, and 10 bases stayed unmatched. From germline, CDR1 is MNHEY and CDR2 SMNVEV (reference sequence). This CDR3 is 16 amino acids long. The CDR3 DNA reads as TGTGCCAGTCACGGAGGGGACAGGGGGGAGAACACTGAAGCTTTCTTT. Translation: CASHGGDRGENTEAFF.

Comments on this clone: Mismatch with germline at one junction end may stem from a read error. The rearrangement uses TRBV10-2 and TRBJ2-7; D not certain. This CDR3 region has 12 residues. Germline V lookup: CDR1 WSHSY, CDR2 SAAADI. CDR3: CTSSELVGEQYF. CDR3 DNA sequence: TGCACCAGCAGTGAGCTAGTCGGCGAGCAGTACTTC.

CDR3 DNA: TGTGCCAGCTCACGTGACCGGGACAGGGAAGGCTACACCTTC. Residues: CASSRDRDREGYTF. The rearrangement uses TRBV18 and TRBJ1-2, with 9 bases matching TRBD1. The J segment lost 8 bases and the V segment lost 4 bases, leaving 8 bases of the junction unmatched. This CDR3 contains 14 residues. Germline CDR1 and CDR2: KGHSH and LQKENI.

The V and J genes are TRBV19 and TRBJ2-3; a possible D gene is TRBD1 (6 bases). The germline V gene encodes CDR1 LNHDA and CDR2 SQIVND (reference sequence). The V and J ends lost 2 bases and 2 bases respectively, with 14 bases between them. The CDR3 is 16 residues long. CDR3: CASSIKPGAYTDTQYF. In DNA, the CDR3 is TGTGCCAGTAGTATAAAGCCAGGGGCGTACACAGATACGCAGTATTTT.

The chain joins TRBV6-5 to TRBJ1-4; 9 bases are a match to TRBD1. The CDR3 spans 15 residues. The J segment lost 4 bases and the V segment lost 6 bases, leaving 6 bases of the junction unmatched. Germline CDR1 MNHEY, CDR2 SVGAGI. The CDR3 here is CASRPGTGYNEKLFF. The CDR3 DNA reads TGTGCCAGCAGGCCCGGGACAGGGTATAATGAAAAACTGTTTTTT.

The chain combines TRBV6-6 with TRBJ1-3; D gene uncertain. Trimming shortened V by 5 bases and J by 0 bases, and 11 bases separated the two germline ends. Germline V lookup: CDR1 MNHNY, CDR2 SVGAGI (reference sequence). The CDR3 sequence is 15 residues long. The CDR3 bases are TGTGCCAGCAGTGGGCCTCGGGACTCTGGAAACACCATATATTTT. Encoded protein: CASSGPRDSGNTIYF.

The rearrangement joins TRBV5-4 to TRBJ2-3; possibly TRBD2 for D (5 bases). This CDR3 comprises 16 residues. With 0 bases removed from V and 7 bases from J, the gap between germline ends came to 18 bases. CDR1 is SGHNT, CDR2 YYREEE, per germline (reference sequence). CDR3 loop: CASSLAGNAPRHTQYF. CDR3 DNA sequence: TGTGCCAGCAGCTTGGCCGGGAATGCCCCTAGGCATACGCAGTATTTT.

This chain links TRBV2 with TRBJ2-5; 8 bases line up with TRBD2. Per germline, CDR1 SNHLY and CDR2 FYNNEI. The CDR3 length is 14 residues. V shed 2 bases and J 2 bases; nucleotides not matched to a gene: 1. CDR3 coding DNA: TGTGCCAGCAGTGAAACGGGGGGGCAAGAGACCCAGTACTTC. It codes for CASSETGGQETQYF.

This clone was found a few times. This chain uses TRBV7-8 with TRBJ2-2, with D maybe TRBD1 (5 bases). In germline, CDR1 is SGHVS, CDR2 FQNEAQ. With 1 base removed from V and 4 bases from J, the gap between germline ends came to 7 bases. CDR3 length equals 14 residues. The DNA for the CDR3 is TGTGCCAGCAGCTTAGGGCAGGGCACCGGGGAGCTGTTTTTT. It is translated as CASSLGQGTGELFF.

The chain has TRBV5-8 and TRBJ1-2; D unresolved. The CDR3 sequence is 12 residues long. CDR1 SGHTS and CDR2 YDEGEE come from the germline V gene. V lost 3 bases and J lost 7, with 10 bases in between. For the CDR3, the DNA is TGTGCCAGCAGCTCCCGCATTAGTGGCTACACCTTC. Its protein is CASSSRISGYTF.

The CDR3 reads CASSPDRATEAFF. In DNA form, the CDR3 reads TGTGCCAGCAGTCCTGACAGAGCCACTGAAGCTTTCTTT. The chain joins TRBV28 to TRBJ1-1; D might be TRBD1 (5 bases). Germline lookup yields CDR1 MDHEN and CDR2 SYDVKM. The CDR3 is made up of 13 amino acids. Trimming shortened V by 5 bases and J by 4 bases, and 11 bases separated the two germline ends. Together with reference TRBV28 and TRBJ1-1, the CDR3 gives the full variable domain: DVKVTQSSRYLVKRTGEKVFLECVQDMDHENMFWYRQDPGLGLRLIYFSYDVKMKEKGDIPEGYSVSREKKERFSLILESASTNQTSMYLCASSPDRATEAFFGQGTRLTVV.

The V and J genes are TRBV3-1 (or the pseudogene TRBV3-2) and TRBJ1-1, with D uncertain. CDR1 is LGHDT and CDR2 is YNNKEL in the germline V gene (reference sequence). V was pared by 1 base and J by 1 base, with 10 bases between. CDR3 length: 15 residues. In nucleotides, the CDR3 is TGTGCCAGCAGCCAAGGCGAACGGAGGAACACTGAAGCTTTCTTT. Residues: CASSQGERRNTEAFF.

The chain has TRBV15 and TRBJ2-1, with 7 nucleotides matching TRBD1. Germline V lookup: CDR1 LNHNV, CDR2 YYDKDF (reference sequence). CDR3 length: 16 amino acids. With V trimmed by 1 base and J by 0 bases, 3 bases remained unmatched. In DNA form, the CDR3 reads TGTGCCACCAGCAGAGGGGGACAGAGCTCCTACAATGAGCAGTTCTTC. Its translation is CATSRGGQSSYNEQFF.

The gene calls are TRBV7-2 and TRBJ2-7, with a weak D call TRBD1 (5 bases). The CDR3 is 17 amino acids. The V end was cut by 1 base, the J end by 1 base, with 17 bases between. CDR1 and CDR2 (germline): SGHTA, FQGNSA. For the CDR3, the DNA is TGTGCCAGCAGCTTAGATTCCTCCACACAGGTTTCCTACGAGCAGTACTTC. The encoded protein is CASSLDSSTQVSYEQYF.

The chain combines TRBV12-3 or TRBV12-4 with TRBJ2-6; D unresolved. V was trimmed by 6 bases and J by 4 bases, leaving 7 bases between them. The CDR3 spans 13 residues. The CDR3 DNA follows: TGTGCCAGCAGCTCAAGCGGGGCCAACGTCCTGACTTTC. Translated: CASSSSGANVLTF.

The rearrangement links TRBV6-5 to TRBJ1-4, with 7 bases matching TRBD1. Germline V lookup: CDR1 MNHEY, CDR2 SVGAGI. The CDR3 sequence is 14 residues long. J lost 8 bases, V lost 4 bases, and 7 bases had no gene match. This chain's CDR3 is CASSLDRASEKLFF. The CDR3 coding sequence is TGTGCCAGCAGTTTAGACAGGGCGAGCGAAAAACTGTTTTTT.

There are a few counts of this clone. V usage is TRBV19 and J usage is TRBJ2-1; 11 positions agree with TRBD2. This CDR3 has 15 residues. Germline V CDR1 and CDR2: LNHDA, SQIVND (reference sequence). The ends lost 4 bases at V and 4 bases at J; junction bases unmatched: 3. CDR3 amino acids: CASSTTSGVYNEQFF. The CDR3 nucleotides read TGTGCCAGTAGTACGACTAGCGGGGTTTACAATGAGCAGTTCTTC.

CDR3 residues: CASSLARWGRLFF. The CDR3 nucleotides are TGTGCCAGCAGCTTAGCGCGGTGGGGGCGGCTGTTTTTT. The genes are TRBV7-2 and TRBJ2-2, with D perhaps matching TRBD1 (6 bases). CDR3 length equals 13 residues. V was pared by 0 bases and J by 13 bases, with 12 bases between. Germline V CDR1 and CDR2: SGHTA, FQGNSA.

In DNA form, the CDR3 reads TGTGCCAGCAGCCAGGAGGTAGATACGCAGTATTTT. This sequence encodes CASSQEVDTQYF. V is TRBV7-9 and J is TRBJ2-3, with a weak D call TRBD2 (5 bases). The ends were cut back, 5 bases at V and 5 bases at J, with 8 bases in the middle. The length of the CDR3 is 12 residues. Germline CDR1 and CDR2: SEHNR and FQNEAQ (reference sequence).

The chain uses TRBV3-1 (or the pseudogene TRBV3-2) and TRBJ2-7; a weak D match, TRBD1 (6 bases). The V gene lost 1 base and the J gene lost 5 bases, with 15 bases spanning the gap. Per the germline V gene, CDR1 is LGHDT and CDR2 is YNNKEL (reference sequence). This CDR3 has 15 amino acids. The CDR3 sequence: CASSQVGTGSHEQYF. The CDR3 coding sequence is TGTGCCAGCAGCCAAGTAGGCACAGGGTCCCACGAGCAGTACTTC.

This clone was seen more than once but under ten times. This sequence joins TRBV5-4 and TRBJ1-1, with a possible D match to TRBD1 (5 bases). Germline loops: CDR1 SGHNT, CDR2 YYREEE (reference sequence). The length of the CDR3 is 19 residues. Trimming left V 0 bases short and J 6 bases short, with 27 bases between. The CDR3 DNA reads as TGTGCCAGCAGCTTGGGAGCAGGGAGGTCGCGGGGGGTAAAGCCTGAAGCTTTCTTT. It encodes CASSLGAGRSRGVKPEAFF.

With respect to this clone: Other DNA sequences in this sample translate to the same CDR3. The V and J genes are TRBV3-1 (or the pseudogene TRBV3-2) and TRBJ1-6; 7 bases are shared with TRBD1. CDR1 and CDR2 from the germline V gene are LGHDT and YNNKEL (reference sequence). J gave up 8 bases and V 3 bases, and 4 bases lay outside the gene matches. The CDR3 has 14 amino acids. CDR3 bases: TGTGCCAGCAGCCAGGGAGACAGGGATTCACCCCTCCACTTT. As protein: CASSQGDRDSPLHF.

The chain links TRBV19 to TRBJ1-1, with TRBD1 identical over 8 bases. CDR3 length: 13 residues. Trimming cost V 8 bases and J 5 bases; bases outside gene matches: 7. Looked up from germline, CDR1 is LNHDA and CDR2 is SQIVND (reference sequence). The CDR3 DNA reads as TGTGCCAGTCTGGACAGGGACAGGACTGAAGCTTTCTTT. It specifies CASLDRDRTEAFF.

This sequence joins TRBV6-5 and TRBJ1-1; D is possibly TRBD1 (6 bases). Germline CDR1 reads MNHEY; CDR2 reads SVGAGI. This CDR3 is built from 15 residues. Trimming cost V 0 bases and J 3 bases, with 11 bases left between them. The CDR3 sequence is CASSYSYRADTEAFF. The CDR3 DNA sequence: TGTGCCAGCAGTTACTCCTACAGGGCGGACACTGAAGCTTTCTTT.

The V gene is TRBV28, the J gene TRBJ1-1, with 7 bases matching TRBD1. The CDR3 has 14 amino acids. Trimming cost V 6 bases and J 3 bases; bases outside gene matches: 7. Germline loops: CDR1 MDHEN, CDR2 SYDVKM. Here the CDR3 reads CASRLDRVDTEAFF. The CDR3 nucleotides read TGTGCCAGCAGACTCGACAGGGTGGACACTGAAGCTTTCTTT.

The chain joins TRBV6-9 to TRBJ1-2, with a tentative D call TRBD1 (5 bases). This CDR3 region has 13 residues. With 3 bases removed from V and 4 bases from J, the gap between germline ends came to 9 bases. Germline V CDR1 and CDR2: MNHGY, SVAAGI. The CDR3 reads CASSYTTAYGYTF. For the CDR3, the DNA is TGTGCCAGCAGTTACACGACAGCCTATGGCTACACCTTC.